The 26 T cell receptor beta chains below come from one sample, sequenced in a study of T-cell reconstitution after alpha-beta-depleted transplantation in children. Unique molecular identifiers featured in how the TCRbeta library was prepared. In TCRdb, the PCR reads were re-called with MiXCR into one record per CDR3 protein. The sample holds hundreds of thousands of distinct CDR3 sequences; about 16% are singletons and the top ten take more than 2.5%. Sequencing was performed on PBMCs from the stem cell graft donor, taken from the stem cell graft. These receptors all stem from a human donor who donated a stem cell graft to a child with acute lymphoblastic leukemia.

In its sample, this clonotype was seen a few times. The genes are TRBV19 and TRBJ1-2; 10 positions agree with TRBD1. The V gene's germline CDR1 is LNHDA and CDR2 SQIVND (reference sequence). Losses at the gene ends were 11 bases for V and 7 bases for J; bases not matched to a gene: 10. CDR3 length: 13 amino acids. In nucleotides, the CDR3 is TGTGCCTGCCAGCGACAGGGGGCAGGTGGCTACACCTTC. Protein product: CACQRQGAGGYTF.

The V call is TRBV7-9, the J call TRBJ2-7; D unresolved. Trimming removed 3 bases from V and 2 bases from J, with 5 bases in between. From germline, CDR1 is SEHNR and CDR2 FQNEAQ (reference sequence). The CDR3 totals 12 residues. CDR3 DNA: TGTGCCAGCAGCTTGGCAGCCTACGAGCAGTACTTC. It encodes CASSLAAYEQYF.

This clonotype has more than one count but fewer than ten. This chain links TRBV12-3 or TRBV12-4 with TRBJ2-7; a weak D match, TRBD1 (7 bases). V shed 2 bases and J shed 7 bases, with 15 bases lying between them. CDR3 length: 14 residues. The CDR3 loop reads CASSLSRGAREQYF. The CDR3 region has the DNA TGTGCCAGCAGTTTAAGCAGGGGGGCGCGGGAGCAGTACTTC.

The chain has TRBV20-1 and TRBJ1-2, with D unresolved. V gave up 3 bases and J gave up 2 bases, with 10 bases separating them. CDR3 length equals 13 residues. Germline V lookup: CDR1 DFQATT, CDR2 SNEGSKA (reference sequence). This CDR3 is CSASVGLNYGYTF. The CDR3 DNA reads TGCAGTGCTAGTGTCGGATTAAACTATGGCTACACCTTC.

V gene TRBV29-1 combines with J gene TRBJ2-7, with D perhaps matching TRBD1 (5 bases). The CDR3 contains 13 residues. The germline V gene has CDR1 SQVTM and CDR2 ANQGSEA. Trimming cost V 3 bases and J 0 bases, with 9 bases left between them. In DNA form, the CDR3 reads TGCAGCGTTGATGTGCAGGGCTCCTACGAGCAGTACTTC. Protein product: CSVDVQGSYEQYF.

The chain joins TRBV5-1 to TRBJ2-1; TRBD2 aligns across 8 bases. V shed 7 bases and J 1 base; nucleotides not matched to a gene: 7. Germline V gene data show CDR1 as SGHRS and CDR2 as YFSETQ. The CDR3 loop spans 15 amino acids. The CDR3 reads CASRGGGGSYNEQFF. The CDR3 nucleotides read TGCGCCAGCCGGGGGGGCGGAGGATCCTACAATGAGCAGTTCTTC.

The gene calls are TRBV9 and TRBJ2-1; D is undetermined. Germline loops: CDR1 SGDLS, CDR2 YYNGEE. V was clipped by 1 base and J by 8 bases, with 13 bases between them. There are 14 residues in the CDR3. The CDR3, as DNA: TGTGCCAGCAGCGTACCCCCGGGCGCCGATGAGCAGTTCTTC. Protein product: CASSVPPGADEQFF.

This clonotype has just a few counts. The rearrangement uses TRBV14 and TRBJ2-1; D perhaps matches TRBD2 (5 bases). V was trimmed by 1 base and J by 7 bases, leaving 11 bases between them. Germline values: CDR1 SGHDN, CDR2 FVKESK. The CDR3 sequence is 14 residues long. Here the CDR3 DNA reads TGTGCCAGCAGCCAAGTGGGAGCACGGAATGAGCAGTTCTTC. Encoded protein: CASSQVGARNEQFF.

CDR3 in amino acids: CASAIKFSYNEQFF. The CDR3 nucleotides read TGTGCCAGTGCCATAAAATTCTCCTACAATGAGCAGTTCTTC. The chain is built from TRBV5-4 and TRBJ2-1; D is unresolved. The CDR3 contains 14 residues. Germline CDR1 and CDR2: SGHNT and YYREEE (reference sequence). With 8 bases removed from V and 0 bases from J, the gap between germline ends came to 12 bases.

The rearrangement uses TRBV5-1 and TRBJ2-1; the match to TRBD1 covers 10 bases. Per the germline V gene, CDR1 is SGHRS and CDR2 is YFSETQ. CDR3 length: 16 amino acids. J lost 4 bases, V lost 0 bases, and 4 bases had no gene match. The CDR3 bases are TGCGCCAGCAGCTTGGCAGGGACAGGGGCGTACAATGAGCAGTTCTTC. Amino acids: CASSLAGTGAYNEQFF. Looking up the rest from reference TRBV5-1 and TRBJ2-1 gives the full variable domain: KAGVTQTPRYLIKTRGQQVTLSCSPISGHRSVSWYQQTPGQGLQFLFEYFSETQRNKGNFPGRFSGRQFSNSRSEMNVSTLELGDSALYLCASSLAGTGAYNEQFFGPGTRLTVL.

This clonotype was seen more than once but under ten times. The V call is TRBV6-1, the J call TRBJ2-2, with TRBD1 as a possible D gene (5 bases). Deletions cut 0 bases from V and 1 base from J, with 9 bases between. This CDR3 has 16 residues. Per the germline V gene, CDR1 is MNHNS and CDR2 is SASEGT. Here the CDR3 DNA reads TGTGCCAGCAGTGAAGCGGGGCGGAGGAACACCGGGGAGCTGTTTTTT. Protein product: CASSEAGRRNTGELFF.

This clonotype was detected only a few times. This sequence joins TRBV12-3 or TRBV12-4 and TRBJ2-5; D may be TRBD1 (6 bases). V shed 5 bases and J shed 1 base, with 11 bases lying between them. This CDR3 contains 14 residues. The CDR3 sequence is CASSRGHLQETQYF. For the CDR3, the DNA is TGTGCCAGCAGTCGGGGACACCTCCAAGAGACCCAGTACTTC.

This chain uses TRBV4-1 with TRBJ1-2, with D unclear. Germline V CDR1 and CDR2: MGHRA, YSYEKL. The germline V and J ends were trimmed by 3 bases and 5 bases, with 19 bases remaining between them. This CDR3 contains 16 residues. Here the CDR3 DNA reads TGCGCCAGCAGCCACCCACGACTCCAGACGGGTTATGGCTACACCTTC. Translated, it gives CASSHPRLQTGYGYTF.

The chain employs TRBV7-3 and TRBJ1-6, with 9 bases identical to TRBD1. V shed 5 bases, J shed 10 bases, and the junction held 15 bases outside the gene matches. The CDR3 length is 17 residues. Germline values: CDR1 SGHTA, CDR2 FQGTGA. CDR3 sequence: CASSHPIRDRDRSPLHF. The CDR3 coding sequence is TGTGCCAGCAGCCACCCCATCCGGGACAGGGATCGGTCACCCCTCCACTTT. Supplemented by reference TRBV7-3 and TRBJ1-6, the full variable domain reads GAGVSQTPSNKVTEKGKYVELRCDPISGHTALYWYRQSLGQGPEFLIYFQGTGAADDSGLPNDRFFAVRPEGSVSTLKIQRTERGDSAVYLCASSHPIRDRDRSPLHFGNGTRLTVT.

This sequence joins TRBV12-3 or TRBV12-4 and TRBJ1-5; D ambiguous. The V end was cut by 3 bases, the J end by 8 bases, with 11 bases between. The CDR3 runs to 13 residues. The CDR3 sequence is CASSLGWKKPQHF. In DNA, the CDR3 is TGTGCCAGCAGTTTGGGGTGGAAGAAGCCCCAGCATTTT.

The J gene is TRBJ2-7, the V gene TRBV4-1; TRBD1 matches at 7 bases. V was clipped by 1 base and J by 5 bases; unmatched bases: 5. CDR1 MGHRA and CDR2 YSYEKL come from the germline V gene. The CDR3 runs 14 residues. In DNA, the CDR3 is TGCGCCAGCAGCCAAGCCCCCGGGACAGACGAGCAGTACTTC. Amino acids: CASSQAPGTDEQYF.

This chain connects TRBV19 to TRBJ2-1; D is uncertain. Germline CDR1 and CDR2: LNHDA and SQIVND (reference sequence). The CDR3 totals 15 residues. Trimming stripped 3 bases from V and 8 bases from J, with 17 bases between. The CDR3 nucleotides read TGTGCCAGTAGTATCGGAACGGCGGATCGTCATGAGCAGTTCTTC. Protein sequence: CASSIGTADRHEQFF.

This clonotype turned up a few times. This chain uses TRBV20-1 with TRBJ2-7, with 10 bases that match TRBD2. Germline V gene lookup returns CDR1 DFQATT and CDR2 SNEGSKA (reference sequence). The CDR3 runs to 16 residues. Germline trimming cut 5 bases from V and 0 bases from J; bases unmatched to any gene: 10. CDR3 in DNA: TGCAGTGCTGGTCTAAGCGGGAGGGCCCTCTCCTACGAGCAGTACTTC. Amino acid sequence: CSAGLSGRALSYEQYF.

The chain employs TRBV4-2 and TRBJ1-3, with no clear D. The V end was cut by 5 bases, the J end by 0 bases, with 11 bases between. Looked up from germline, CDR1 is LGHNA and CDR2 is YNFKEQ. This CDR3 has 15 amino acids. The CDR3 is CASSVQGNSGNTIYF. In DNA form, the CDR3 reads TGTGCCAGCAGCGTACAAGGGAACTCTGGAAACACCATATATTTT.

The chain combines TRBV12-3 or TRBV12-4 with TRBJ2-2, with 7 positions matching TRBD1. The V segment lost 7 bases and the J segment 4 bases; nucleotides outside the gene matches: 9. CDR3 length: 15 amino acids. The CDR3 DNA is TGTGCCAGCAAGGTACAGGGGCACCCCACCGGGGAGCTGTTTTTT. Its translation: CASKVQGHPTGELFF.

V and J are TRBV20-1 and TRBJ2-7; TRBD2 aligns across 7 bases. CDR1 is DFQATT and CDR2 is SNEGSKA in the germline V gene (reference sequence). CDR3 length: 14 amino acids. The junction had 7 bases not matched to a gene; V was cut back by 3 bases and J by 2 bases. The CDR3 region has the DNA TGCAGTGCTAGCTCTAGCGGATTCACCTACGAGCAGTACTTC. Translated, it gives CSASSSGFTYEQYF.

This clonotype was detected only a few times. V gene TRBV20-1 combines with J gene TRBJ2-7, with a tentative D call TRBD2 (6 bases). Between the trimmed V and J ends, which lost 7 bases and 3 bases, there was a span of 16 bases. The CDR3 contains 13 residues. In germline, CDR1 is DFQATT, CDR2 SNEGSKA (reference sequence). CDR3 nucleotides: TGCAGTGGCGGGGTCCTGGGGTTCTACGAGCAGTACTTC. Translation gives CSGGVLGFYEQYF.

At least ten counts were recorded for this clonotype. The chain couples TRBV12-3 or TRBV12-4 to TRBJ1-5, with D unresolved. The CDR3 consists of 14 residues. Trimming removed 7 bases from V and 3 bases from J, with 13 bases in between. CDR3 sequence: CASTTRVDNQPQHF. CDR3 nucleotide sequence: TGTGCCAGCACCACTAGGGTGGACAATCAGCCCCAGCATTTT.

The V call is TRBV10-1, the J call TRBJ2-3; D gene ambiguous. The CDR3 spans 14 residues. Trimming removed 4 bases from V and 2 bases from J, with 10 bases in between. In germline, CDR1 is WNHNN, CDR2 SYGVQD (reference sequence). The CDR3 sequence is CASSGLGNTDTQYF. The CDR3 region has the DNA TGCGCCAGCAGTGGTCTAGGGAACACAGATACGCAGTATTTT.

The chain carries TRBV5-6 and TRBJ2-1; TRBD2 might be the D (5 bases). The CDR3 covers 12 residues. CDR1 is SGHDT and CDR2 is YYEEEE in the germline V gene. Trimming stripped 4 bases from V and 10 bases from J, with 12 bases between. The CDR3 DNA follows: TGTGCCAGCAGCGATTACTCGGGGGAGCAGTTCTTC. This gives the protein CASSDYSGEQFF.

This clonotype has only a few counts. The chain combines TRBV4-1 with TRBJ2-7; D is possibly TRBD2 (6 bases). V was trimmed by 3 bases and J by 0 bases, leaving 15 bases between them. The CDR3 has 16 amino acids. Germline V lookup: CDR1 MGHRA, CDR2 YSYEKL. This chain's CDR3 is CASSQTLGGASYEQYF. Written as DNA, the CDR3 is TGCGCCAGCAGCCAGACTTTGGGGGGAGCCTCCTACGAGCAGTACTTC.